This T cell receptor beta chain was captured in a study of shared clonotypes between healthy human individuals. On the study more broadly: Per-donor plates numbered three CD4 naive, three CD4 memory, two CD8 naive and one CD8 memory.

The CDR3 is 14 residues long. Germline assignment: CDR1 SGHRS and CDR2 YFSETQ. J was trimmed by 2 bases and V by 1 base; bases with no gene match: 3. Data came from immunoSEQ multiplex PCR; TCRdb stores just in-frame clones and leaves some out. Of about 1 million clones listed, approximately 80% are singletons. This rearrangement joins TRBV5-1 to TRBJ2-7; 7 nucleotides line up with TRBD2. The clonotype was recovered from a man between 18 and 29 years old in good health. Some clones in this sample may be carry-over from other donors' samples. The source material was memory CD4+ T cells from PBMCs. Subset described: CD45RA-negative fraction. The CDR3 loop is CASSLISGPYEQYF. The CDR3 DNA is TGCGCCAGCAGCTTGATTAGCGGGCCCTACGAGCAGTACTTC.